This TCR beta chain was recovered during a study of monozygotic twins with inflammatory bowel disease. The CDR3 contains 14 residues. CDR1 and CDR2 (germline): GTSNPN, SVGIG (reference sequence). Every TCR library used approximately 3.5 ug of total RNA. TCRdb reprocessed the 5' RACE reads and keeps a single row for each CDR3 protein, giving no DNA. The sample table includes some 450,000 distinct CDR3 sequences. The sample was blood. This clonotype was obtained from a human donor with ulcerative colitis or Crohn's disease, or a healthy co-twin of an affected twin (not recorded which). This sequence joins TRBV30 and TRBJ2-1; there is no DNA to check the TCRdb D call of TRBD1. CDR3 in amino acids: CAWSGRGQGNEQFF.